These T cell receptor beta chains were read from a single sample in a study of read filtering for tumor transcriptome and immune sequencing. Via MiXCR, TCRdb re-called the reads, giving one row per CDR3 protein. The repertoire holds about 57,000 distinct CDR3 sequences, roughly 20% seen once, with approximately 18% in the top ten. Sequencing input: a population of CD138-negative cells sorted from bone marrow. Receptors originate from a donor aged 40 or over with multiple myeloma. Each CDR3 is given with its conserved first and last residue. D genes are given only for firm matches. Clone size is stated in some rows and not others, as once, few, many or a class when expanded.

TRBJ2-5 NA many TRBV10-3 CAISDTPQGETQYF TGTGCCATCAGTGACACCCCGCAGGGAGAGACCCAGTACTTC
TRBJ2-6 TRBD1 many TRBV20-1 CSAEGQALLSGANVLTF TGCAGTGCCGAAGGACAGGCCCTTCTCTCTGGGGCCAACGTCCTGACTTTC
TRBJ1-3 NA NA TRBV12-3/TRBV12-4 CASTSRGGPGNTIYF TGTGCCAGCACCTCCCGCGGAGGTCCTGGAAACACCATATATTTT
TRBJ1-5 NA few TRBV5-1 CASRLGGGGNQPQHF TGCGCCAGCAGACTCGGGGGGGGCGGCAATCAGCCCCAGCATTTT
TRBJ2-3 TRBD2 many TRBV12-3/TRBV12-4 CASSLRDGGRHTQYF TGTGCCAGCAGTTTAAGGGACGGCGGGAGGCATACGCAGTATTTT
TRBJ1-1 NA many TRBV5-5 CASGRLNTEAFF TGTGCCAGCGGCAGGTTGAACACTGAAGCTTTCTTT
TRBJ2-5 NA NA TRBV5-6 CASGLVGTLSGTQYF TGTGCCAGCGGCTTGGTCGGGACCCTCTCCGGGACCCAGTACTTC
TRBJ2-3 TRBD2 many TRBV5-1 CASSVGTSGAADTQYF TGCGCCAGCAGCGTGGGGACTAGCGGGGCAGCAGATACGCAGTATTTT
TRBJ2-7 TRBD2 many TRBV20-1 CSARLAGLPSYEQYF TGCAGTGCTCGACTAGCGGGCCTTCCCTCCTACGAGCAGTACTTC
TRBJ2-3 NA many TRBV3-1 CASSQVSPADTQYF TGTGCCAGCAGCCAAGTCTCACCGGCAGATACGCAGTATTTT
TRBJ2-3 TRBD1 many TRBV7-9 CASRRTGTGDRDTQYF TGTGCCAGCAGACGAACCGGGACAGGGGACCGAGATACGCAGTATTTT
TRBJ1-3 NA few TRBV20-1 CSARSYRVGNTIYF TGCAGTGCTCGCTCATACAGGGTCGGAAACACCATATATTTT
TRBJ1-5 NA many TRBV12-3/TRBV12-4 CASSRGNYLGQPQHF TGTGCCAGCAGCCGAGGGAATTATTTAGGTCAGCCCCAGCATTTT
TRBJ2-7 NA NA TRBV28 CASSAAGLTPYEQYF TGTGCCAGCAGCGCCGCCGGTTTAACCCCCTACGAGCAGTACTTC
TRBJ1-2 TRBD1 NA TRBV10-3 CAISETWGRGLEGYTF TGTGCCATCAGTGAGACCTGGGGCAGGGGGTTGGAAGGGTACACCTTC
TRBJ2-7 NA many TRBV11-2 CASSSRQTGSYEQYF TGTGCCAGCAGCTCCAGACAGACCGGTTCCTACGAGCAGTACTTC
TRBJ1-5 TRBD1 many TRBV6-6 CASSSSTGGRVGQPQHF TGTGCCAGCAGTTCGAGTACAGGGGGCCGCGTCGGTCAGCCCCAGCATTTT
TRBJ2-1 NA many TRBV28 CASSTTSSYNEQFF TGTGCCAGCAGTACGACTAGCTCCTACAATGAGCAGTTCTTC
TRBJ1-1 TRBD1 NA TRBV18 CASSPQGARTEAFF TGTGCCAGCTCACCACAGGGGGCGCGTACTGAAGCTTTCTTT
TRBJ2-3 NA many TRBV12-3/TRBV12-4 CASSSRGTDTQYF TGTGCCAGCAGTTCACGGGGCACAGATACGCAGTATTTT
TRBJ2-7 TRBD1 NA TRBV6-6 CASSPGQTYGQYF TGTGCCAGCAGTCCGGGACAGACCTACGGACAGTACTTC
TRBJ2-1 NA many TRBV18 CASSLPGSNEQFF TGTGCCAGCTCCCTTCCGGGGAGCAATGAGCAGTTCTTC
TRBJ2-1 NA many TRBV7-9 CASSFGAEKQFF TGTGCCAGCAGCTTTGGAGCCGAAAAGCAGTTCTTC
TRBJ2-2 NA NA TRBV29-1 CSVATAVPNIGELFF TGCAGCGTGGCTACCGCCGTACCGAACATCGGGGAGCTGTTTTTT